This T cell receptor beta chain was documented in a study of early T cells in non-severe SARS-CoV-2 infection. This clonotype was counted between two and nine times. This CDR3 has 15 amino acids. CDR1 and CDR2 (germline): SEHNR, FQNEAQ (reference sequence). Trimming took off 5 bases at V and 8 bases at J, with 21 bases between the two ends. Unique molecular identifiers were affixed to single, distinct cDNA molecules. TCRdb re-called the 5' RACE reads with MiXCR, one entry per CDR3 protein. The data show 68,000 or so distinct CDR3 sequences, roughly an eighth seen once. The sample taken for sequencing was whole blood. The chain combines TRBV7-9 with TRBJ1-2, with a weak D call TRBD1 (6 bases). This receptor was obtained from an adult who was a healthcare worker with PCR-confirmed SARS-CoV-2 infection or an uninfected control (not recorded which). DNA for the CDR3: TGTGCCAGCAGCCCCTCCTGGGGCAGGGGAGAAGGCTACACCTTC. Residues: CASSPSWGRGEGYTF. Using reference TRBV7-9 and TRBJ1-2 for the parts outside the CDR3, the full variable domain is DTGVSQNPRHKITKRGQNVTFRCDPISEHNRLYWYRQTLGQGPEFLTYFQNEAQLEKSRLLSDRFSAERPKGSFSTLEIQRTEQGDSAMYLCASSPSWGRGEGYTFGSGTRLTVV.